A selection of T cell receptor beta chains follows, all from one sample in a study of T cell repertoires in cytomegalovirus infection. MiXCR, run by TCRdb on the reads, gives a single entry per CDR3 protein. Here the sample spans around 450,000 distinct CDR3 sequences, 11% being singletons. The sequencing sample was made of PBMCs. The receptor source for this set is a human donor in good health (CMV status not recorded). Some clones in this sample may be carry-over from other donors' samples. The CDR3 runs from the conserved cysteine through the conserved F or W. D genes are given only for firm matches. Clone sizes are given selectively: once, few, many, or a class where the clone is expanded.

cdr3_nt | cdr3_aa | j_call | v_call | cdr3_length | clone_size | d_call
TGTGCCAGCAGTTTGGTTGAGGGGGGCTACACCTTC | CASSLVEGGYTF | TRBJ1-2 | TRBV28 | 12 | NA | NA
TGTGCCAGCTCATGGGGTCCGAACACTGAAGCTTTCTTT | CASSWGPNTEAFF | TRBJ1-1 | TRBV18 | 13 | many | NA
TGTGCCAGCAGAAATATAGGGACTAGCTCCTACAATGAGCAGTTCTTC | CASRNIGTSSYNEQFF | TRBJ2-1 | TRBV27 | 16 | many | TRBD2
TGTGCCACCAGCAGTCCCGAGGGGGAGTGGACAGATACGCAGTATTTT | CATSSPEGEWTDTQYF | TRBJ2-3 | TRBV15 | 16 | NA | NA
TGCAGTGTGGGACAGCCACTCCAAGAGACCCAGTACTTC | CSVGQPLQETQYF | TRBJ2-5 | TRBV29-1 | 13 | many | TRBD1
TGTGCCTGGAGTTGGGACAGGGGCACAGATACGCAGTATTTT | CAWSWDRGTDTQYF | TRBJ2-3 | TRBV30 | 14 | NA | TRBD1
TGTGCCAGCAGCTCGGGGACAGGGCAGTACAATGAGCAGTTCTTC | CASSSGTGQYNEQFF | TRBJ2-1 | TRBV11-2 | 15 | many | TRBD1
TGTGCCAGCAGAACACAGGGGATGAGCTACGAGCAGTACTTC | CASRTQGMSYEQYF | TRBJ2-7 | TRBV28 | 14 | many | TRBD1
TGTGCCAGCCTTTCCCCTGGAACCTACGAGCAGTACTTC | CASLSPGTYEQYF | TRBJ2-7 | TRBV28 | 13 | many | NA
TGTGCCAGCATGAGGCAGGTATCCACTGAAGCTTTCTTT | CASMRQVSTEAFF | TRBJ1-1 | TRBV6-1 | 13 | many | NA
TGTGCCAGCAGCTTTGACGGGAGGAAGGACGAGCAGTACTTC | CASSFDGRKDEQYF | TRBJ2-7 | TRBV7-9 | 14 | many | TRBD2
TGTGCCAGCATGGGCAGCCCGTACACAGATACGCAGTATTTT | CASMGSPYTDTQYF | TRBJ2-3 | TRBV2 | 14 | NA | NA
TGTGCCAGCAGTCTCCTTCTGGTAGCGGGAGAGAGGGAGACAGATACGCAGTATTTT | CASSLLLVAGERETDTQYF | TRBJ2-3 | TRBV28 | 19 | many | TRBD2
TGTGCCAGCAGGCTTGACAGGACCACCTACGAGCAGTACTTC | CASRLDRTTYEQYF | TRBJ2-7 | TRBV12-3/TRBV12-4 | 14 | many | NA
TGTGCCAGCAGCTTAGTTTTCCGCATCGGCATTCGCGAAAAACTGTTTTTT | CASSLVFRIGIREKLFF | TRBJ1-4 | TRBV7-8 | 17 | many | NA
TGTGCCAGCGGCACGGGACTAGCGTCCCCCTACGAGCAGTACTTC | CASGTGLASPYEQYF | TRBJ2-7 | TRBV11-2 | 15 | few | TRBD2
TGCGCCAGCAGCCAGTCAGGGGGCGAGCAGTACTTC | CASSQSGGEQYF | TRBJ2-7 | TRBV4-1 | 12 | many | TRBD1
TGTGCCACCAGCAGACGACGACTAGCTGGTGAGGAACGGTTCTTC | CATSRRRLAGEERFF | TRBJ2-1 | TRBV15 | 15 | many | TRBD2
TGTGCCAGCAGTACACTAGCAGGAGGAGGTGGCAATGAGCAGTTCTTC | CASSTLAGGGGNEQFF | TRBJ2-1 | TRBV28 | 16 | many | NA
TGTGCCAGTACCGTTGGGACAGGAACCTACGAGCAGTACTTC | CASTVGTGTYEQYF | TRBJ2-7 | TRBV19 | 14 | few | TRBD1
TGTGCCAGCAGGGAACGGACAGGGGGGAAGGAAAAACTGTTTTTT | CASRERTGGKEKLFF | TRBJ1-4 | TRBV12-3/TRBV12-4 | 15 | many | TRBD1
TGCAGTGCTAGAGATCCTCTACTAGGAGCCTACGAGCAGTACTTC | CSARDPLLGAYEQYF | TRBJ2-7 | TRBV20-1 | 15 | NA | NA
TGCAGTGCTAGGGTACCGACTCGGGGCTTTAGTGGCTACACCTTC | CSARVPTRGFSGYTF | TRBJ1-2 | TRBV20-1 | 15 | many | NA
TGTGCCATCAGTGATACTAGCGGGAGCGGCACAGATACGCAGTATTTT | CAISDTSGSGTDTQYF | TRBJ2-3 | TRBV10-3 | 16 | NA | TRBD2